This entry lists 19 T cell receptor beta chains sequenced from one sample in a study of blood T cell repertoires in COVID-19. Produced via immunoSEQ multiplex PCR; TCRdb's table is partial and in-frame only. The sample has roughly 330,000 clones, 89% seen once. The source material was peripheral blood. All receptors derive from a man aged 18 to 29 who had recovered from COVID-19.

The gene calls are TRBV18 and TRBJ1-1; TRBD1 matches 7 bases. CDR1 is KGHSH, CDR2 LQKENI, per germline. The CDR3 covers 16 residues. Trimming removed 3 bases from V and 4 bases from J; junction bases left unmatched: 11. CDR3 protein: CASSPRQGQTTTEAFF. The CDR3, as DNA: TGTGCCAGCTCACCCAGACAGGGACAAACGACCACTGAAGCTTTCTTT.

V gene TRBV5-1 combines with J gene TRBJ1-3; possible D gene TRBD1, 5 bases. The germline V and J ends were trimmed by 4 bases and 1 base, with 15 bases remaining between them. The CDR3 consists of 16 residues. In germline, CDR1 is SGHRS, CDR2 YFSETQ. The CDR3, as DNA: TGCGCCAGCAGCGATCAAGGGGTGGGTTCTGGAAACACCATATATTTT. Translation: CASSDQGVGSGNTIYF.

Notes on this clone: The identical CDR3 is also encoded by other nucleotide sequences in the sample. The chain employs TRBV4-1 and TRBJ2-7, with TRBD1 matching over 9 bases. Germline V gene data show CDR1 as MGHRA and CDR2 as YSYEKL. The CDR3 consists of 14 residues. V gave up 4 bases and J gave up 1 base; unmatched junction bases: 2. The CDR3 DNA reads TGCGCCAGCAGCCTAGGGACAGGGTCCTACGAGCAGTACTTC. Its translation is CASSLGTGSYEQYF.

This sequence joins TRBV19 and TRBJ2-6, with 10 bases that match TRBD1. The germline gives CDR1 LNHDA, CDR2 SQIVND (reference sequence). Trimming cost V 7 bases and J 2 bases; bases outside gene matches: 5. This CDR3 has 16 amino acids. The CDR3 loop reads CASIRTGGAGANVLTF. DNA for the CDR3: TGTGCCAGTATTCGGACAGGGGGGGCTGGGGCCAACGTCCTGACTTTC.

In this sample, this clone turned up once. The V call is TRBV12-3 or TRBV12-4, the J call TRBJ1-1; TRBD1 might be the D (5 bases). This CDR3 has 13 residues. Trimming removed 5 bases at V and 7 bases at J, with 14 bases between. The CDR3 protein is CASSPSRDFEAFF. CDR3 DNA: TGTGCCAGCAGTCCGAGCCGGGACTTTGAAGCTTTCTTT.

The gene calls are TRBV5-1 and TRBJ1-4; 9 bases line up with TRBD1. The germline gives CDR1 SGHRS, CDR2 YFSETQ. V was pared by 0 bases and J by 5 bases, with 2 bases of the junction left unmatched. The CDR3 is 15 amino acids. The CDR3 loop is CASSLETGGNEKLFF. CDR3 DNA sequence: TGCGCCAGCAGCTTGGAGACAGGGGGAAATGAAAAACTGTTTTTT.

Notes on this clone: Sequence at one end of the junction differs from germline and may be a read error. The same CDR3 arises from other DNA sequences in this sample as well. V is TRBV29-1 and J is TRBJ1-2, with D unclear. This CDR3 spans 13 amino acids. Germline-derived CDR1 and CDR2 are SQVTM and ANQGSEA. The CDR3 sequence: CSVSGTADYGYTF. CDR3 nucleotide sequence: TGCAGCGTCTCGGGAACAGCAGACTATGGCTACACTTTC.

This chain joins TRBV9 and TRBJ2-1; 8 nucleotides match TRBD2. Germline V CDR1 and CDR2: SGDLS, YYNGEE. Trimming at V came to 3 bases and at J to 8 bases, leaving 13 bases not matched to a gene. The CDR3 has 16 residues. CDR3 amino acids: CASSGGAGALGDEQFF. The CDR3 nucleotides read TGTGCCAGCAGCGGGGGAGCGGGAGCGTTAGGAGATGAGCAGTTCTTC.

The V gene is TRBV4-1, the J gene TRBJ2-5; the D gene is possibly TRBD1 (6 bases). V gave up 4 bases and J gave up 1 base, with 16 bases separating them. Germline values: CDR1 MGHRA, CDR2 YSYEKL. The CDR3 is 16 residues long. The CDR3 spells CASSPKGETGQETQYF. The CDR3 DNA is TGCGCCAGCAGCCCGAAGGGGGAGACGGGCCAAGAGACCCAGTACTTC.

V gene TRBV5-8 combines with J gene TRBJ2-7; D is uncertain. Germline lookup yields CDR1 SGHTS and CDR2 YDEGEE. V dropped 4 bases and J dropped 1 base, with 3 bases sitting between them. This CDR3 is 11 amino acids long. The CDR3 reads CASSHSYEQYF. In DNA, the CDR3 is TGTGCCAGCAGCCATTCCTACGAGCAGTACTTC.

The J gene is TRBJ1-1, the V gene TRBV19; D unresolved. V was shortened by 3 bases and J by 6 bases, with 11 bases between the two germline ends. The CDR3 has 13 amino acids. Germline assignment: CDR1 LNHDA and CDR2 SQIVND (reference sequence). CDR3 amino acids: CASSIMAGAEAFF. The CDR3, as DNA: TGTGCCAGTAGTATTATGGCAGGTGCTGAAGCTTTCTTT.

This clone was picked up one time. The chain has TRBV14 and TRBJ2-7; no definite D call. Germline CDR1 is SGHDN and CDR2 is FVKESK. The CDR3 sequence is 14 residues long. Trimming cost V 0 bases and J 12 bases, with 18 bases left between them. The CDR3 nucleotides read TGTGCCAGCAGCCAAGAATGGGCCAGCTCCCCCCTGTACTTC. Its protein is CASSQEWASSPLYF. Supplemented by reference TRBV14 and TRBJ2-7, the full variable domain reads EAGVTQFPSHSVIEKGQTVTLRCDPISGHDNLYWYRRVMGKEIKFLLHFVKESKQDESGMPNNRFLAERTGGTYSTLKVQPAELEDSGVYFCASSQEWASSPLYFGPGTRLTVT.

In its sample, this clone was seen once. The V call is TRBV18, the J call TRBJ2-6, with TRBD1 matching over 7 bases. CDR3 length equals 18 residues. The V gene end was trimmed by 4 bases and the J gene end by 0 bases; junction bases not matched to a gene: 9. Per the germline V gene, CDR1 is KGHSH and CDR2 is LQKENI. CDR3 region: CASSLKEGQSSGANVLTF. In DNA form, the CDR3 reads TGTGCCAGCTCACTGAAAGAGGGACAGAGCTCTGGGGCCAACGTCCTGACTTTC.

This clone occurred once. V and J are TRBV1 and TRBJ1-4; the table calls TRBD1, which could not be checked here. TRBV1 has pseudogene status. The CDR3 loop spans 15 amino acids. The CDR3 DNA follows: TGCACCAGCAGCCTATCCGGGACAGGGTATGAAAAACTGTTTTTT. Translating gives CTSSLSGTGYEKLFF.

Only a few counts were recorded for this clone. The chain recombines TRBV19 with TRBJ2-6; TRBD1 might be the D (5 bases). The V end lost 10 bases, the J end lost 2 bases, and 12 bases lay between the germline ends. The CDR3 consists of 14 residues. CDR1 and CDR2 from the germline V gene are LNHDA and SQIVND (reference sequence). Written as DNA, the CDR3 is TGTGCCACACGACAGAGAGCTGGGGCCAACGTCCTGACTTTC. Translated: CATRQRAGANVLTF.

In DNA, the CDR3 is TGTGCCAGTAGCTTCCGCGTCGCCGGCTACACCTTC. Translating gives CASSFRVAGYTF. The rearrangement uses TRBV19 and TRBJ1-2, with D hard to call. The V gene lost 6 bases and the J gene lost 8 bases, with 13 bases spanning the gap. This CDR3 contains 12 residues. Germline CDR1 LNHDA, CDR2 SQIVND (reference sequence).

This clone was seen once. The V and J genes are TRBV27 and TRBJ2-7; the match to TRBD1 covers 7 bases. After removal of 0 bases from V and 0 bases from J, the junction contained 5 bases not matched to a gene. CDR1 MNHEY and CDR2 SMNVEV come from the germline V gene (reference sequence). This CDR3 is built from 16 residues. The CDR3 protein is CASSLSGGDHSYEQYF. In nucleotides, the CDR3 is TGTGCCAGCAGTTTATCAGGGGGCGACCACTCCTACGAGCAGTACTTC.

The chain carries TRBV15 and TRBJ1-2, with 8 bases identical to TRBD1. The CDR3 covers 15 residues. Unmatched junction bases numbered 5, after V lost 5 bases and J lost 0 bases. The germline V gene encodes CDR1 LNHNV and CDR2 YYDKDF (reference sequence). Here the CDR3 reads CATSGTTGANYGYTF. The CDR3 DNA reads TGTGCCACCAGCGGGACGACAGGGGCTAACTATGGCTACACCTTC.

The gene calls are TRBV6-6 and TRBJ1-6, with unresolved D. Germline V gene data show CDR1 as MNHNY and CDR2 as SVGAGI (reference sequence). Trimming removed 6 bases from V and 9 bases from J, with 9 bases in between. This CDR3 has 12 amino acids. The CDR3 DNA is TGTGCCAGCAGGTTCCTATCTTCACCCCTCCACTTT. It specifies CASRFLSSPLHF.